The TCR beta chain described here comes from a study of blood T cell repertoires in COVID-19. The repertoire was sequenced with immunoSEQ multiplex PCR; TCRdb's copy has only in-frame clones and lacks some. The sample has some 270,000 clones; around 89% are singletons. The CDR3 spans 15 residues. The V gene's germline CDR1 is KGHDR and CDR2 SFDVKD. Trimming removed 7 bases from V and 0 bases from J, with 14 bases in between. The source is a man younger than 45 with acute or convalescent COVID-19. The chain employs TRBV24-1 and TRBJ1-1; tentatively, D is TRBD1 (6 bases). Sample: peripheral blood. The CDR3 protein is CATSSHTGMNTEAFF. CDR3 sequence (DNA): TGTGCCACCAGCAGTCATACAGGGATGAACACTGAAGCTTTCTTT.